These 18 T cell receptor beta chains came from one sample sequenced in a study of T cells in Graves' hyperthyroidism and ophthalmopathy. Researchers took RNA transcripts and amplified the TCR beta CDR3 regions from them. First-round RT-PCR of the TCR CDR3 relied on the HTBI primer set. TCRdb analysed the multiplex PCR reads with MiXCR anew, one entry per CDR3 protein. Among over 300,000 distinct CDR3 sequences listed, roughly 15% were seen once. The specimen was blood. All receptors derive from a woman aged 40 to 50 with Graves' ophthalmopathy.

V is TRBV14 and J is TRBJ2-1; perhaps TRBD2 as D (5 bases). The CDR3 runs to 17 residues. Germline V gives CDR1 SGHDN, CDR2 FVKESK. V was shortened by 2 bases and J by 1 base, with 15 bases between the two germline ends. CDR3 residues: CASSQRVGVLSYNEQFF. The CDR3 region has the DNA TGTGCCAGCAGCCAACGGGTCGGGGTCCTTTCCTACAATGAGCAGTTCTTC.

At least ten counts were recorded for this clonotype. V is TRBV10-1 and J is TRBJ1-2; TRBD1 aligns across 9 bases. The CDR3 spans 15 residues. Germline CDR1 and CDR2: WNHNN and SYGVQD (reference sequence). V lost 3 bases to trimming and J lost 6 bases; unmatched junction nucleotides: 8. In nucleotides, the CDR3 is TGCGCCAGCAGTGATGGACAGGGGAGGTTTGATGGCTACACCTTC. This sequence encodes CASSDGQGRFDGYTF.

This clonotype has ten or more counts. The chain links TRBV3-1 to TRBJ1-1; no reliable D call. CDR1 and CDR2 (germline): LGHDT, YNNKEL (reference sequence). Trimming cost V 2 bases and J 4 bases, with 11 bases left between them. This CDR3 contains 14 residues. CDR3 in DNA: TGTGCCAGCAGCCAACTTCCCGGACCCACTGAAGCTTTCTTT. Amino acids: CASSQLPGPTEAFF.

The chain has TRBV6-2 or TRBV6-3 and TRBJ2-7; D is uncertain. The germline CDR1 and CDR2 sequences are MNHEY and SVGEGT. The V end was cut by 5 bases, the J end by 0 bases, with 11 bases between. The CDR3 consists of 14 residues. CDR3 DNA: TGTGCCAGCAGTCCAACAGACACCTCCTACGAGCAGTACTTC. Its translation is CASSPTDTSYEQYF.

This clonotype was recorded at least ten times. The V gene is TRBV28, the J gene TRBJ1-5; tentative D call: TRBD1 (6 bases). With 3 bases removed from V and 5 bases from J, the gap between germline ends came to 14 bases. The CDR3 has 15 amino acids. Germline V gene data show CDR1 as MDHEN and CDR2 as SYDVKM. Written as DNA, the CDR3 is TGTGCCAGCAGTTTCCCCGGGACACGGTATCAGCCCCAGCATTTT. Encoded protein: CASSFPGTRYQPQHF.

This clonotype has ten or more counts. V gene TRBV11-2 combines with J gene TRBJ2-3, with D perhaps assigned TRBD1 or TRBD2 (6 bases each). The V end lost 4 bases, the J end lost 2 bases, and 16 bases lay between the germline ends. In germline, CDR1 is SGHAT, CDR2 FQNNGV. The CDR3 is 16 amino acids. The DNA for the CDR3 is TGTGCCAGCAGCTCAGGGGCCCAGCGGGTCACAGATACGCAGTATTTT. It codes for CASSSGAQRVTDTQYF.

This clonotype was seen at least ten times. This chain joins TRBV20-1 and TRBJ2-7; the match to TRBD2 covers 8 bases. After removal of 5 bases from V and 3 bases from J, the junction contained 6 bases not matched to a gene. This CDR3 contains 13 residues. CDR1 and CDR2 from the germline V gene are DFQATT and SNEGSKA (reference sequence). The CDR3 bases are TGCAGTGCTGAGGGACTAGTAGGCTACGAGCAGTACTTC. The encoded protein is CSAEGLVGYEQYF.

The table lists this clonotype with many counts. The chain uses TRBV3-1 and TRBJ2-3, with TRBD1 identical over 11 bases. The CDR3 contains 14 residues. The germline V gene encodes CDR1 LGHDT and CDR2 YNNKEL (reference sequence). V gave up 4 bases and J gave up 6 bases; unmatched junction bases: 3. The CDR3 reads CASSPGQGADTQYF. In DNA form, the CDR3 reads TGTGCCAGCAGCCCAGGACAGGGGGCTGATACGCAGTATTTT.

The CDR3 loop reads CASRQRLTGETQYF. CDR3 DNA sequence: TGTGCCAGTAGACAGCGTTTGACGGGAGAGACCCAGTACTTC. The chain employs TRBV19 and TRBJ2-5; D call uncertain. The germline V and J ends were trimmed by 6 bases and 4 bases, with 15 bases remaining between them. Germline loops: CDR1 LNHDA, CDR2 SQIVND (reference sequence). The CDR3 is made up of 14 amino acids.

Concerning this clonotype: A much more abundant neighbour one base away suggests this may be a read error. J is TRBJ2-2 and V is TRBV7-8; possible D gene TRBD1, 6 bases. Germline-derived CDR1 and CDR2 are SGHVS and FQNEAQ. CDR3 length equals 13 residues. V dropped 4 bases and J dropped 6 bases, with 9 bases sitting between them. The CDR3 region is CASSSRGSGELFF. The CDR3, as DNA: TGTGCCAGCAGCTCCAGGGGTTCCGGGGAGCTGTTTTTT.

The chain uses TRBV11-2 and TRBJ2-2; D is possibly TRBD1 or TRBD2 (5 bases each). This CDR3 is 13 amino acids long. Germline loops: CDR1 SGHAT, CDR2 FQNNGV. Trimming left V 5 bases short and J 6 bases short, with 10 bases between. The CDR3, as DNA: TGTGCCAGCAGCCACGGGACGCCCGGGGAGCTGTTTTTT. This gives the protein CASSHGTPGELFF.

This clonotype showed up many times. V gene TRBV14 combines with J gene TRBJ2-3, with 12 bases lining up with TRBD2. In germline, CDR1 is SGHDN, CDR2 FVKESK. The CDR3 loop spans 18 amino acids. Germline trimming cut 0 bases from V and 3 bases from J; bases unmatched to any gene: 7. CDR3 in amino acids: CASSQDWTSGEVTDTQYF. The CDR3 region has the DNA TGTGCCAGCAGCCAAGATTGGACTAGCGGGGAGGTAACAGATACGCAGTATTTT. The full variable domain, rest sourced from reference TRBV14 and TRBJ2-3, is EAGVTQFPSHSVIEKGQTVTLRCDPISGHDNLYWYRRVMGKEIKFLLHFVKESKQDESGMPNNRFLAERTGGTYSTLKVQPAELEDSGVYFCASSQDWTSGEVTDTQYFGPGTRLTVL.

Regarding this clonotype: Germline is not matched at one junction end, which may reflect a read error. This chain uses TRBV6-1 with TRBJ2-2; TRBD2 might be the D (5 bases). Germline CDR1 MNHNS, CDR2 SASEGT. The length of the CDR3 is 15 residues. The CDR3 DNA reads TGTGCCAGCAGTGATTTGGTCGGGTTATCCGGGGAGCTGCTTTTT. Amino acid sequence: CASSDLVGLSGELLF.

This clonotype was recorded at least ten times. This chain uses TRBV28 with TRBJ2-5; 10 bases map to TRBD2. V shed 3 bases and J 4 bases; nucleotides not matched to a gene: 5. The CDR3 covers 15 residues. The germline gives CDR1 MDHEN, CDR2 SYDVKM. This chain's CDR3 is CASSFFSGRSETQYF. CDR3 in DNA: TGTGCCAGCAGTTTTTTTAGCGGGAGGTCAGAGACCCAGTACTTC. Drawing the rest from reference TRBV28 and TRBJ2-5, the complete variable domain is DVKVTQSSRYLVKRTGEKVFLECVQDMDHENMFWYRQDPGLGLRLIYFSYDVKMKEKGDIPEGYSVSREKKERFSLILESASTNQTSMYLCASSFFSGRSETQYFGPGTRLLVL.

About this clonotype: A read error is possible here, since a much larger clone lies one base away. The J gene is TRBJ2-2, the V gene TRBV28; D might be TRBD2 (6 bases). The CDR3 has 16 residues. CDR1 MDHEN and CDR2 SYDVKM come from the germline V gene. Deletions cut 9 bases from V and 7 bases from J, with 24 bases between. The chain's CDR3 is CASVSAANGSFGELFF. The CDR3, as DNA: TGTGCCAGTGTCTCGGCGGCTAACGGGAGTTTCGGGGAGCTGTTTTTT.

This clonotype was seen many times. The chain recombines TRBV11-2 with TRBJ2-1, with D hard to call. From germline, CDR1 is SGHAT and CDR2 FQNNGV. Deletions cut 5 bases from V and 2 bases from J, with 16 bases between. The CDR3 has 16 amino acids. In DNA form, the CDR3 reads TGTGCCAGCAGCGGACCCCTAGTCTTCCCCTACAATGAGCAGTTCTTC. Its protein product is CASSGPLVFPYNEQFF.

This clonotype has ten or more counts. This chain connects TRBV9 to TRBJ2-3; unclear D gene. Trimming cost V 0 bases and J 3 bases, with 8 bases left between them. This CDR3 spans 14 amino acids. Germline lookup yields CDR1 SGDLS and CDR2 YYNGEE. The CDR3 DNA is TGTGCCAGCAGCGTAGTGTCAGAGACAGATACGCAGTATTTT. As protein: CASSVVSETDTQYF.

This clonotype was observed a single time. CDR3 in DNA: TGTGCCATCCGGACTAGCGAGCCTAACAATGAGCAGTTCTTC. Its translation: CAIRTSEPNNEQFF. V and J are TRBV10-3 and TRBJ2-1; 9 bases are a match to TRBD2. The V segment lost 8 bases and the J segment 5 bases; nucleotides outside the gene matches: 7. The CDR3 covers 14 residues. Germline CDR1 reads ENHRY; CDR2 reads SYGVKD.